A single sample gave rise to the 12 T cell receptor beta chains below, sequenced in a study of cytomegalovirus exposure and HLA in healthy donors. A multiplex PCR was run with 60 Vbeta primers and 13 Jbeta primers. The method was immunoSEQ multiplex PCR; TCRdb's version includes in-frame clones alone and lacks a portion of them. The data show approximately 190,000 clones, with about 81% seen just once and roughly 0.8% held by the top ten. Sequencing was carried out using PBMCs. Source of these receptors: a woman between 18 and 30 years old in good health and CMV-seronegative.

With respect to this clone: One junction end does not reproduce the germline sequence, and a read error may be involved. Other DNA sequences of this sample code for an identical CDR3. The J gene is TRBJ2-5, the V gene TRBV28; possibly TRBD1 or TRBD2 for D (5 bases each). The germline CDR1 and CDR2 sequences are MDHEN and SYDVKM. This CDR3 has 12 residues. In DNA form, the CDR3 reads TGCGCCAGCAGGGAGATCGGAGAGACCCAGTACTTC. This gives the protein CASREIGETQYF.

The CDR3 is CASSILQGGYNEQFF. The CDR3 DNA sequence: TGTGCCAGTAGTATCCTCCAGGGAGGCTACAATGAGCAGTTCTTC. This rearrangement joins TRBV19 to TRBJ2-1; D perhaps matches TRBD2 (6 bases). This CDR3 contains 15 residues. The germline V gene has CDR1 LNHDA and CDR2 SQIVND (reference sequence). With 3 bases removed from V and 3 bases from J, the gap between germline ends came to 12 bases.

The chain links TRBV7-9 to TRBJ2-7; 7 bases map to TRBD1. Germline-derived CDR1 and CDR2 are SEHNR and FQNEAQ (reference sequence). CDR3 length: 16 amino acids. V trimming: 0 bases; J trimming: 5 bases; junction bases outside the gene matches: 10. Written as DNA, the CDR3 is TGTGCCAGCAGCTTAGCGGTTTACAGGGGCGGCGACGAGCAGTACTTC. Its translation: CASSLAVYRGGDEQYF.

The chain carries TRBV2 and TRBJ2-2; 9 bases line up with TRBD2. The CDR3 has 18 residues. J lost 5 bases, V lost 0 bases, and 10 bases had no gene match. Germline-derived CDR1 and CDR2 are SNHLY and FYNNEI. The CDR3 DNA reads as TGTGCCAGCAGTGAAGCGGGAGGAGGGCTAGCGGGGACCGGGGAGCTGTTTTTT. This codes for CASSEAGGGLAGTGELFF.

The CDR3 DNA sequence: TGCAGCGTTAGTAGGCAGGGGCCCCCCGGGGAGCTGTTTTTT. It codes for CSVSRQGPPGELFF. The rearrangement joins TRBV29-1 to TRBJ2-2, with D perhaps matching TRBD1 (6 bases). The ends were cut back, 5 bases at V and 6 bases at J, with 16 bases in the middle. The germline V gene has CDR1 SQVTM and CDR2 ANQGSEA. The CDR3 consists of 14 residues.

This chain connects TRBV29-1 to TRBJ1-5; D is ambiguous. The CDR3 has 13 amino acids. The germline V and J ends were trimmed by 4 bases and 7 bases, with 14 bases remaining between them. Germline V gene lookup returns CDR1 SQVTM and CDR2 ANQGSEA. The CDR3 spells CSVADNRGQPQHF. The CDR3 bases are TGCAGCGTTGCCGACAACCGGGGACAGCCCCAGCATTTT.

The chain couples TRBV4-1 to TRBJ2-7, with a tentative D call TRBD1 (6 bases). The CDR3 totals 14 residues. The ends were cut back, 5 bases at V and 1 base at J, with 12 bases in the middle. Germline values: CDR1 MGHRA, CDR2 YSYEKL. CDR3 amino acids: CASSFTTGSYEQYF. The CDR3 bases are TGCGCCAGCAGCTTCACGACAGGTTCCTACGAGCAGTACTTC.

The gene calls are TRBV7-8 and TRBJ2-1, with a possible D match to TRBD1 (6 bases). This CDR3 has 14 amino acids. The V gene's germline CDR1 is SGHVS and CDR2 FQNEAQ. The V end lost 1 base, the J end lost 5 bases, and 9 bases lay between the germline ends. The CDR3 nucleotides are TGTGCCAGCAGCTTAGGACAGGAGCACAATGAGCAGTTCTTC. Amino acid sequence: CASSLGQEHNEQFF.

The chain recombines TRBV19 with TRBJ1-1, with D perhaps TRBD1 (6 bases). Germline loops: CDR1 LNHDA, CDR2 SQIVND (reference sequence). Trimming took 6 bases from V and 3 from J, leaving 11 bases between them. The CDR3 has 13 residues. CDR3 protein: CASRKQGDTEAFF. DNA for the CDR3: TGTGCCAGTAGAAAACAGGGCGACACTGAAGCTTTCTTT.

This sequence joins TRBV5-1 and TRBJ1-5, with TRBD1 identical over 10 bases. This CDR3 is built from 15 residues. The germline CDR1 and CDR2 sequences are SGHRS and YFSETQ. Unmatched junction bases numbered 8, after V lost 3 bases and J lost 8 bases. The CDR3 coding sequence is TGCGCCAGCAGCTCCGGGACAGGGGTCTTGGAGCCCCAGCATTTT. This translates into CASSSGTGVLEPQHF.

The chain is built from TRBV27 and TRBJ1-3; maybe TRBD1 (6 bases). Trimming cost V 3 bases and J 8 bases, with 17 bases left between them. The germline V gene encodes CDR1 MNHEY and CDR2 SMNVEV (reference sequence). The CDR3 extends over 15 amino acids. The CDR3 nucleotides are TGTGCCAGCAGTTTCGGGGGGCGACCCGGGGACACCATATATTTT. Protein product: CASSFGGRPGDTIYF.

The rearrangement links TRBV5-4 to TRBJ2-4; possibly TRBD1 for D (5 bases). This CDR3 contains 15 residues. Trimming took off 0 bases at V and 3 bases at J, with 10 bases between the two ends. Per the germline V gene, CDR1 is SGHNT and CDR2 is YYREEE (reference sequence). In DNA, the CDR3 is TGTGCCAGCAGCTTGGGGGGCGCAATCAAAAACATTCAGTACTTC. Its translation is CASSLGGAIKNIQYF.